This TCR beta chain was sequenced in a study of technical replicates of blood from a few donors. The table came from immunoSEQ multiplex PCR; TCRdb's copy has only in-frame clones and leaves some out. The sample carries fewer than 90,000 clones, approximately 94% recorded once. There are 13 residues in the CDR3. Germline V lookup: CDR1 SGHTS, CDR2 YDEGEE. The V end lost 5 bases, the J end lost 3 bases, and 12 bases lay between the germline ends. J is TRBJ2-7 and V is TRBV5-8; D possibly corresponds to TRBD2 (5 bases). The sample comprised T cells isolated from PBMCs. The TCR comes from a human donor in good health. In nucleotides, the CDR3 is TGTGCCAGCAGTCCATTACGGGGCTACGAGCAGTACTTC. Amino acid sequence: CASSPLRGYEQYF.